The T cell receptor beta chain under discussion was sequenced for a study of cytomegalovirus exposure and HLA in healthy donors. Study-wide results and limits: Earlier results showed most TCR beta V segments being productive about 87% or about 30% of the time. Confirmation was obtained in vitro that three CMV-associated chains are specific for CMV antigens. HLA alleles were associated with 15,000 to 20,000 TCR beta sequences in a later analysis at 0.05 false discovery rate.

This CDR3 region has 15 residues. With 8 bases removed from V and 0 bases from J, the gap between germline ends came to 14 bases. The germline gives CDR1 SNHLY, CDR2 FYNNEI. The PCR employed 60 Vbeta primers together with 13 Jbeta primers. Here immunoSEQ multiplex PCR was the method, and the copy in TCRdb shows in-frame clones only, minus some. The sample's table shows under 95,000 clones. On this clone itself: Its matching antigen is unknown.

The donors were healthy bone marrow donors. The sequencing input was PBMCs. The V and J genes are TRBV2 and TRBJ1-3; tentative D call: TRBD1 (5 bases). This receptor was taken from a man aged 50 to 60 in good health and CMV-seronegative. The chain's CDR3 is CASARQSSSGNTIYF. CDR3 sequence (DNA): TGTGCCAGCGCGCGACAGTCGAGCTCTGGAAACACCATATATTTT.